This T cell receptor (beta chain) came from a study of T-cell memory formation after mild COVID-19. About the study: The two donors had largely donor-specific TCR clusters.

TCRdb reprocessed the 5' RACE reads with MiXCR, giving one entry per CDR3 protein. The repertoire holds over 400,000 distinct CDR3 sequences, 23% seen once, with about 12% in the top ten. The CDR3 sequence is 16 residues long. V lost 0 bases, J lost 3 bases, and 14 bases lay in between. CDR1 is SGDLS and CDR2 is YYNGEE in the germline V gene. Study-wide points: CD4+ contracting clones were found mainly in CM and EM, and CD8+ ones in EMRA. Within pre-infection memory, some responding clones were found, suggesting cross-reactive memory joined.

This clonotype was found a few times. Its antigen is as yet unknown. The sample was PBMCs or a T cell subset sorted from them (not recorded which). The rearrangement joins TRBV9 to TRBJ2-3, with D unclear. The sequence derives from an adult woman who had mild COVID-19 (a few samples of this study predate the infection). Cell type and time point are not known. The CDR3 sequence is CASSVDSGQGTDTQYF. CDR3 sequence (DNA): TGTGCCAGCAGCGTAGACTCGGGCCAAGGAACAGATACGCAGTATTTT.